The rows below give T cell receptor beta chains drawn from one sample of a study of T-cell memory formation after mild COVID-19. One entry per CDR3 protein, called by TCRdb with MiXCR from the 5' RACE reads. This table has fewer than 650,000 distinct CDR3 sequences, approximately 15% appearing once. Sequenced: PBMCs or a T cell subset sorted from them (not recorded which). Receptors originate from an adult woman who had mild COVID-19 (a few samples of this study predate the infection). Cell type and time point are not known. Each CDR3 is given with its conserved first and last residue. Fields, in order: V gene, J gene, D gene, clone size, CDR3 protein, CDR3 DNA. D genes are given only for firm matches. Clone size, where shown, is once, few, many, or a class for clones that have expanded.

v_gene: TRBV4-1
j_gene: TRBJ2-7
d_gene: -
abundance: few
CDR3aa: CASSQDPRAYEQYF
CDR3nt: TGCGCCAGCAGCCAAGATCCCAGGGCTTACGAGCAGTACTTC

v_gene: TRBV9
j_gene: TRBJ2-4
d_gene: -
abundance: few
CDR3aa: CASSPRLDSNIQYF
CDR3nt: TGTGCCAGCAGCCCGCGACTGGATTCAAACATTCAGTACTTC

v_gene: TRBV9
j_gene: TRBJ2-2
d_gene: -
abundance: many
CDR3aa: CASSVGTSAGSGELFF
CDR3nt: TGTGCCAGCAGCGTAGGGACTTCGGCAGGGTCTGGGGAGCTGTTTTTT

v_gene: TRBV12-3/TRBV12-4
j_gene: TRBJ2-7
d_gene: TRBD1
abundance: many
CDR3aa: CASRQGQAPYEQYF
CDR3nt: TGTGCCAGCAGACAGGGACAGGCCCCCTACGAGCAGTACTTC

v_gene: TRBV12-3/TRBV12-4
j_gene: TRBJ1-1
d_gene: -
abundance: -
CDR3aa: CASSPGQINTEAFF
CDR3nt: TGTGCCAGCAGTCCCGGACAGATAAACACTGAAGCTTTCTTT

v_gene: TRBV12-3/TRBV12-4
j_gene: TRBJ2-1
d_gene: TRBD2
abundance: many
CDR3aa: CASSPGTSGAYNEQFF
CDR3nt: TGTGCCAGCAGTCCGGGGACTAGCGGGGCTTACAATGAGCAGTTCTTC

v_gene: TRBV20-1
j_gene: TRBJ1-2
d_gene: -
abundance: few
CDR3aa: CSARVGRNYGYTF
CDR3nt: TGCAGTGCTAGAGTTGGCAGGAACTATGGCTACACCTTC

v_gene: TRBV4-1
j_gene: TRBJ1-1
d_gene: -
abundance: few
CDR3aa: CASSQDGEGHTEAFF
CDR3nt: TGCGCCAGCAGCCAAGATGGCGAGGGGCACACTGAAGCTTTCTTT

v_gene: TRBV6-4
j_gene: TRBJ2-5
d_gene: -
abundance: -
CDR3aa: CASSNTPATQETQYF
CDR3nt: TGTGCCAGCAGTAACACCCCGGCCACCCAAGAGACCCAGTACTTC

v_gene: TRBV6-5
j_gene: TRBJ1-5
d_gene: TRBD1
abundance: -
CDR3aa: CASSRGLGNQPQHF
CDR3nt: TGTGCCAGCAGCAGGGGGTTGGGCAATCAGCCCCAGCATTTT

v_gene: TRBV5-1
j_gene: TRBJ1-1
d_gene: -
abundance: -
CDR3aa: CASTTGPRAAEAFF
CDR3nt: TGCGCCAGTACAACAGGTCCTAGAGCGGCTGAAGCTTTCTTT